The subject of this entry is one T cell receptor beta chain. From germline, CDR1 is SNHLY and CDR2 FYNNEI. The CDR3 is 15 residues long. J lost 6 bases, V lost 5 bases, and 5 bases had no gene match. This specimen comes from a study of cytomegalovirus exposure and HLA in healthy donors. 60 Vbeta and 13 Jbeta primers were used in PCR. Only in-frame clones appear in the TCRdb table, and some are missing; sequencing was by immunoSEQ multiplex PCR. This listing includes about 160,000 clones. The sequence was obtained from a woman aged 60-75 years in good health and CMV-seronegative. Specimen: PBMCs. This chain connects TRBV2 to TRBJ1-5, with 12 bases that match TRBD1. CDR3 residues: CASSSRDRGRQPQHF. The CDR3 DNA is TGTGCCAGCAGTTCTCGGGACAGGGGGCGTCAGCCCCAGCATTTT. Combining the CDR3 with reference TRBV2 and TRBJ1-5 gives the whole variable domain EPEVTQTPSHQVTQMGQEVILRCVPISNHLYFYWYRQILGQKVEFLVSFYNNEISEKSEIFDDQFSVERPDGSNFTLKIRSTKLEDSAMYFCASSSRDRGRQPQHFGDGTRLSIL.